This TCR beta chain was sequenced during a study of blood T cell repertoires in COVID-19 (dated by TCRdb to about 2020). Looking at the study overall: Collaborator samples came from the United States, Italy and Spain and covered acute and convalescent phases of COVID-19. The prospective study material was composed of cDNA or gDNA derived from T cells, B-cell-depleted T cells, or PBMCs. The dataset comprised deeply sampled blood TCRbeta repertoires from subjects exposed to, actively infected with, or recovered from COVID-19. The repertoires were made available in a free public database intended to serve as a resource for research on the immune response to SARS-CoV-2. The samples were drawn from the first 160 participants of the ongoing ImmuneRACE study and from about 1,200 subjects provided by 6 global collaborators. The sample metadata nearly always contained a de-identified subject ID, COVID-19 status, age in years and sex. HLA class I and class II types, where available, came from metadata supplied by the sample provider rather than from assay-based typing.

TCRbeta CDR3 regions were amplified from genomic DNA by means of the immunoSEQ Assay, a bias-controlled multiplex PCR. For the original study's pipeline: Nucleated cell counts per sample were estimated from amplification of reference gene primers within the assay. To quantify the absolute abundance of each unique TCRbeta CDR3 rearrangement, sequence reads were collapsed and filtered. For each sample, productive Simpson clonality was calculated by taking the square root of Simpson's diversity index across productive rearrangements. Entries here come from immuneACCESS through TCRdb and include only in-frame sequences with V and J called. Some clones fail to appear in such tables; in the studies checked, an unresolved V gene covers under half of the shortfall, and the cause of the remainder is unknown. That table furnishes V, J and clone size, whereas the DNA furnished D and trimming. The sample profile shows 130,000 or so clones; roughly three quarters of them were found once. The ten largest clones take up about 1.9% of the sample.

Whole blood was collected in K2EDTA tubes by collaborating institutions according to the institutions' own protocols. For TCRbeta analysis, collaborators shipped samples in one of three forms: frozen whole blood, isolated PBMCs, or DNA extracted from either of those sample types. The CDR3 goes from the cysteine to the phenylalanine over 18 residues. Left in the record is the CDR3 DNA by itself, 54 bases read in frame from the first base. Reading the germline V gene gives CDR1 SGHRS and CDR2 YFSETQ. The V end loses 0 bases and the J end loses 0 bases, and a stretch of 18 bases separates them. Points on this clone: Its antigen is not yet known. Per-base quality was not reported, and no clone a single base away is much larger than it.

Points the paper makes about the study in general: The amount of clinical and demographic metadata varied by source and participant and was provided uncurated.

The receptor was isolated from a woman between 65 and 79 years old with acute or convalescent COVID-19. The specimen sequenced was peripheral blood. The chain links TRBV5-1 with TRBJ1-2, with a tentative D gene TRBD1 over 6 matching bases. DNA sequence: TGCGCCAGCAGCTTGGACGCCAGGGGTGGAAAGGCTAACTATGGCTACACCTTC. This translates into CASSLDARGGKANYGYTF.